This TCR beta chain was identified during a study of T cells in Graves' hyperthyroidism and ophthalmopathy. RNA transcripts yielded amplified TCR beta CDR3 regions. HTBI primers drove first-round RT-PCR of the TCR CDR3. TCRdb fed the multiplex PCR reads into MiXCR, producing one record per CDR3 protein. Of over 650,000 distinct CDR3 sequences in the sample, roughly 17% are singletons; the top ten hold roughly 8%. The CDR3 is 15 amino acids. Germline assignment: CDR1 KGHSY and CDR2 FQNENV. V was clipped by 2 bases and J by 1 base, with 9 bases between them. Source material: blood. The chain uses TRBV16 and TRBJ1-5; D ambiguous. This sequence was found in a man between 18 and 29 years old with Graves' hyperthyroidism. The CDR3 DNA is TGTGCCAGCAGCCAAGTTGTGAGCAGCAATCAGCCCCAGCATTTT. Amino acids: CASSQVVSSNQPQHF.